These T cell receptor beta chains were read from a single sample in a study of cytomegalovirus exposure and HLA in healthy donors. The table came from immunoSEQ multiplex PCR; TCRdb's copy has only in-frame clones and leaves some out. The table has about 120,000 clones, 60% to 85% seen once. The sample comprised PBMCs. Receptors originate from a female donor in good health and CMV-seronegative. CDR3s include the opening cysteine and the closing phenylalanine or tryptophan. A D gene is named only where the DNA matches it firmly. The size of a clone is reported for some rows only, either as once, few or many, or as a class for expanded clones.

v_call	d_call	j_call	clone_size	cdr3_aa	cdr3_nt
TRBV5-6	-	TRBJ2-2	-	CASSFGRVNTGELFF	TGTGCCAGCAGCTTCGGCAGGGTGAACACCGGGGAGCTGTTTTTT
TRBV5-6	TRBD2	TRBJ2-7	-	CASSLPAMGGEQYF	TGTGCCAGCAGCTTGCCAGCGATGGGGGGGGAGCAGTACTTC
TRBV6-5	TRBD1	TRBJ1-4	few	CASRGTGGEKLFF	TGTGCCAGCAGGGGGACAGGGGGAGAAAAACTGTTTTTT
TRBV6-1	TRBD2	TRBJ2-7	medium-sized	CASSPGTGGSEQYF	TGTGCCAGCAGCCCTGGGACGGGAGGAAGCGAGCAGTACTTC
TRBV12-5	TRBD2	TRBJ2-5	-	CASGGSGGITAQGTQYF	TGTGCTAGTGGTGGTAGCGGGGGCATAACGGCCCAAGGGACCCAGTACTTC
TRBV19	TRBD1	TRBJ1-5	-	CASSIVRRQGIQPQHF	TGTGCCAGTAGTATAGTCAGGAGACAGGGGATTCAGCCCCAGCATTTT
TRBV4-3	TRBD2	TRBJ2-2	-	CASSRAGLAGGSTGELFF	TGCGCCAGCAGCCGAGCGGGACTAGCGGGGGGTAGCACCGGGGAGCTGTTTTTT
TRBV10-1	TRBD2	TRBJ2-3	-	CASSESGSGEDTQYF	TGCGCCAGCAGTGAGTCTGGGAGCGGGGAAGATACGCAGTATTTT
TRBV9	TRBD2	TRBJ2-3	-	CASSATHPGLATDTQYF	TGTGCCAGCAGCGCAACCCACCCGGGACTAGCAACAGATACGCAGTATTTT
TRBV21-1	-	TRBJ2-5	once	CASSKATGGRETQYF	TGTGCCAGCAGCAAAGCGACAGGGGGCCGGGAGACCCAGTACTTC
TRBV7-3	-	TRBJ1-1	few	CASSLLQNTEAFF	TGTGCCAGCAGCTTATTACAGAACACTGAAGCTTTCTTT
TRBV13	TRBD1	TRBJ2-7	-	CASSLRDRGIKQYF	TGTGCCAGCAGCCTCCGGGACAGGGGAATCAAGCAGTACTTC
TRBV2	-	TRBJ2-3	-	CASRDRRALGSTDTQYF	TGTGCCAGCAGAGACAGACGAGCCCTCGGGAGCACAGATACGCAGTATTTT
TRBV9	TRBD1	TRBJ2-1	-	CASNHRTGTHNEQFF	TGTGCCAGCAACCACCGGACAGGGACCCACAATGAGCAGTTCTTC
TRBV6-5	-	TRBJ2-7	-	CASSSTYEQYF	TGTGCCAGCAGTTCCACCTACGAGCAGTACTTC
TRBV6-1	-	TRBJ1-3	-	CASSERSRRSGNTIYF	TGTGCCAGCAGTGAAAGGTCTCGCCGGAGCGGAAACACCATATATTTT
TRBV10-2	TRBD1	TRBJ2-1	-	CASTAGTGGSYEQFF	TGCGCCAGCACTGCAGGGACAGGGGGTTCGTATGAGCAGTTCTTC
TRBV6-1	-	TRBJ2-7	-	CASTNLNRAYEQYF	TGTGCCAGCACGAACTTAAATCGCGCCTACGAGCAGTACTTC
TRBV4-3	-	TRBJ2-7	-	CASSQGLETYEQYF	TGCGCCAGCAGCCAAGGGCTAGAAACCTACGAGCAGTACTTC
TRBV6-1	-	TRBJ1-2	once	CASSFQGIRGYTF	TGTGCCAGCAGTTTTCAGGGGATTCGTGGCTACACCTTC
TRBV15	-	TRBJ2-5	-	CATSRAGGPLGGQETQYF	TGTGCCACCAGCAGAGCAGGAGGGCCCTTAGGTGGGCAAGAGACCCAGTACTTC
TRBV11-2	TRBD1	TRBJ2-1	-	CASRGQGNEQFF	TGTGCCAGCAGAGGACAGGGCAATGAGCAGTTCTTC
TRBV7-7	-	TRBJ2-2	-	CASSLDGTGLTGELFF	TGTGCCAGCAGCTTAGATGGCACGGGACTCACCGGGGAGCTGTTTTTT
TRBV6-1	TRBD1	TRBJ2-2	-	CATKEGQGFTGELFF	TGTGCCACCAAAGAGGGACAGGGGTTCACCGGGGAGCTGTTTTTT